This is a list of T cell receptor beta chains from one sample in a study of shared clonotypes between healthy human individuals. The method was immunoSEQ multiplex PCR; TCRdb's version includes in-frame clones alone and lacks a portion of them. The table shows about 1.1 million clones, with around 78% occurring only once. Material for sequencing was memory CD4+ T cells from PBMCs. The receptors originated from a man aged 18 to 30 in good health. Some clones in this sample may be carry-over from other donors' samples. Each CDR3 is given with its conserved first and last residue. A D gene is named only where the DNA matches it firmly. Only some rows state a clone size, as once, few, many or a class for expanded clones.

clone_size | j_call | v_call | d_call | cdr3_aa | cdr3_nt
- | TRBJ1-2 | TRBV7-3 | - | CASSDTGLSYTF | TGTGCCAGCAGCGACACAGGGTTGAGCTACACCTTC
once | TRBJ1-5 | TRBV27 | TRBD1 | CASSTNRGPDHNRHQPQHF | TGTGCCAGCAGTACCAACAGGGGGCCGGACCACAACCGGCATCAGCCCCAGCATTTT
- | TRBJ2-7 | TRBV9 | - | CASSPDNYEQYF | TGTGCCAGCAGCCCCGATAACTACGAGCAGTACTTC
- | TRBJ1-1 | TRBV5-1 | - | CASSLGGFTEAFF | TGCGCCAGCAGCTTGGGGGGCTTTACGGAAGCTTTCTTT
- | TRBJ1-4 | TRBV10-1 | - | CATFRGTPEKLFF | TGCGCCACTTTCCGGGGGACGCCTGAAAAACTGTTTTTT
few | TRBJ2-5 | TRBV6-5 | TRBD1 | CASSYGDRGLGKTQYF | TGTGCCAGCAGTTACGGTGACAGGGGGCTAGGAAAGACCCAGTACTTC
- | TRBJ2-1 | TRBV28 | - | CAVGANPRLGEQFF | TGTGCCGTTGGGGCGAACCCCCGCCTGGGTGAGCAGTTCTTC
- | TRBJ2-6 | TRBV6-6 | TRBD2 | CASSQQREAGANVLTF | TGTGCCAGCAGTCAACAGCGGGAGGCTGGGGCCAACGTCCTGACTTTC
- | TRBJ2-7 | TRBV6-9 | - | CASSQTVSSGPSSYEQYF | TGTGCCAGCAGTCAGACAGTTTCCTCGGGGCCTTCCTCCTACGAGCAGTACTTC
- | TRBJ1-1 | TRBV11-2 | - | CASSSSWVNTEAFF | TGTGCCAGCAGCTCGAGCTGGGTGAACACTGAAGCTTTCTTT
- | TRBJ1-1 | TRBV28 | - | CASSLEGRGEAFF | TGTGCCAGCAGTTTAGAGGGGAGGGGTGAAGCTTTCTTT
- | TRBJ2-5 | TRBV5-1 | - | CASSLEGSYYSETQYF | TGCGCCAGCAGCTTGGAGGGTAGCTATTACTCGGAGACCCAGTACTTC
many | TRBJ1-1 | TRBV25-1 | - | CASSSHGGVKDGKAFF | TGTGCCAGCAGTTCTCACGGAGGGGTAAAGGACGGGAAAGCTTTCTTT
- | TRBJ2-1 | TRBV5-1 | TRBD2 | CASSLAASGNGEQFF | TGCGCCAGCAGCTTGGCTGCTAGCGGGAACGGTGAGCAGTTCTTC
- | TRBJ1-3 | TRBV7-9 | - | CASSLAGDPTGSGNTIYF | TGTGCCAGCAGCCTAGCGGGGGACCCTACTGGTTCTGGAAACACCATATATTTT
few | TRBJ1-5 | TRBV21-1 | - | CASSKPKRGAAISPQHF | TGTGCCAGCAGCAAACCGAAGCGCGGAGCTGCAATCAGCCCCCAGCATTTT
once | TRBJ1-1 | TRBV7-2 | TRBD1 | CASSTHRGETEAFF | TGTGCCAGCAGCACCCACAGGGGAGAAACTGAAGCTTTCTTT
- | TRBJ1-2 | TRBV25-1 | - | CASSEDPEVYGYTF | TGTGCCAGCAGTGAAGACCCGGAGGTCTATGGCTACACCTTC
- | TRBJ2-3 | TRBV7-2 | TRBD1 | CASSYPRGPTDTQYF | TGTGCCAGCAGCTACCCTAGGGGGCCCACAGATACGCAGTATTTT
- | TRBJ2-5 | TRBV5-1 | TRBD1 | CASSPGQGGETQYF | TGCGCCAGCAGTCCCGGACAGGGCGGGGAGACCCAGTACTTC
- | TRBJ1-3 | TRBV18 | - | CASSPSQVGTGNTIYF | TGTGCCAGCTCACCATCTCAGGTGGGGACTGGAAACACCATATATTTT
- | TRBJ1-4 | TRBV11-1 | - | CASSSQSGGEKLFF | TGTGCCAGCAGCTCCCAGTCCGGGGGGGAAAAACTGTTTTTT
- | TRBJ1-1 | TRBV11-2 | - | CASSGRQTAKPAFF | TGTGCCAGCAGCGGACGCCAGACGGCAAAGCCGGCTTTCTTT
once | TRBJ1-2 | TRBV2 | - | CASSALLGNYGYTF | TGTGCCAGCAGTGCTTTGTTAGGGAACTATGGCTACACCTTC